The present T cell receptor (beta chain) was sequenced within a study of blood T cell repertoires in COVID-19. About the research overall: T cells, B-cell-depleted T cells, or PBMCs supplied cDNA or gDNA.

The method was immunoSEQ multiplex PCR; TCRdb's version includes in-frame clones alone and lacks a portion of them. The repertoire holds 18,000 or so clones, about 85% seen once, with around 29% in the top ten. V gave up 0 bases and J gave up 4 bases; unmatched junction bases: 8. The germline CDR1 and CDR2 sequences are MGHRA and YSYEKL. The CDR3 runs 17 residues. Sequencing was done on a sample of peripheral blood. The chain couples TRBV4-1 to TRBJ2-1, with 8 bases matching TRBD1. The TCR originated in a human donor with active COVID-19. The donor label of this sample is uncertain. The CDR3 reads CASSQEFRTGFYNEQFF. The CDR3 nucleotides are TGCGCCAGCAGCCAAGAATTTCGGACAGGGTTTTACAATGAGCAGTTCTTC.